These 9 T cell receptor beta chains came from one sample sequenced in a study of a mutant IDH1 vaccine in newly diagnosed glioma. Their cognate antigens are unknown. Indicated time point: week 11, during vaccination. Doses of 300 ug of mutant IDH1 20-mer peptide were given with topical imiquimod. Libraries were prepared by immunoSEQ multiplex PCR; TCRdb keeps only in-frame clonotypes and omits some of them. The sample lists some 120,000 clones; roughly 75% were seen once. This specimen was PBMCs, taken from a glioma patient whose treatment included an IDH1 peptide vaccine. Every receptor here comes from a man aged 35 to 55 with glioma.

The chain joins TRBV19 to TRBJ2-3; 7 bases are a match to TRBD2. The V gene's germline CDR1 is LNHDA and CDR2 SQIVND (reference sequence). The J segment lost 1 base and the V segment lost 5 bases, leaving 6 bases of the junction unmatched. CDR3 length equals 15 residues. The CDR3 DNA follows: TGTGCCAGTAGTCAGTGGACTAGTGGCACAGATACGCAGTATTTT. This translates into CASSQWTSGTDTQYF.

J is TRBJ1-2 and V is TRBV18, with no clear D. The CDR3 has 16 residues. Germline V gene lookup returns CDR1 KGHSH and CDR2 LQKENI. Trimming stripped 3 bases from V and 0 bases from J, with 14 bases between. The CDR3 sequence: CASSPSVAGANYGYTF. The CDR3 DNA reads as TGTGCCAGCTCACCGTCGGTGGCAGGAGCTAACTATGGCTACACCTTC.

This clone showed up just a few times. CDR3 bases: TGTGCCAGCAGCCCCACTGTGGACTACGAGCAGTACTTC. Translating it yields CASSPTVDYEQYF. The rearrangement uses TRBV28 and TRBJ2-7, with D uncertain. Germline V gene lookup returns CDR1 MDHEN and CDR2 SYDVKM. V was cut by 6 bases and J by 3 bases, with 12 bases left in between. The CDR3 is 13 residues long.

J is TRBJ2-5 and V is TRBV2, with D hard to call. This CDR3 has 16 residues. From germline, CDR1 is SNHLY and CDR2 FYNNEI. V shed 8 bases and J shed 4 bases, with 23 bases lying between them. The CDR3 region has the DNA TGTGCCAGCGTCGCCGCTACCGAATTCTGGGGAGAGACCCAGTACTTC. Protein sequence: CASVAATEFWGETQYF.

The chain employs TRBV4-1 and TRBJ2-7; TRBD1 is a possible D gene (5 bases). This CDR3 comprises 15 residues. The germline V and J ends were trimmed by 0 bases and 7 bases, with 16 bases remaining between them. Germline V gene lookup returns CDR1 MGHRA and CDR2 YSYEKL. The CDR3 nucleotides are TGCGCCAGCAGCCAAGACGAAACAGGTTTAGTGGAGCAGTACTTC. Protein sequence: CASSQDETGLVEQYF.

The rearrangement uses TRBV6-6 and TRBJ2-7; 10 bases fit TRBD1. Trimming at V came to 3 bases and at J to 6 bases, leaving 2 bases not matched to a gene. The CDR3 extends over 13 amino acids. Germline V gene lookup returns CDR1 MNHNY and CDR2 SVGAGI (reference sequence). Here the CDR3 reads CASSYGTGVEQYF. The CDR3 nucleotides read TGTGCCAGCAGTTATGGGACAGGGGTCGAGCAGTACTTC.

J is TRBJ2-2 and V is TRBV4-2; D gene ambiguous. Germline loops: CDR1 LGHNA, CDR2 YNFKEQ. Trimming left V 1 base short and J 7 bases short, with 13 bases between. This CDR3 contains 15 residues. CDR3 residues: CASSQGLVSGGELFF. Here the CDR3 DNA reads TGTGCCAGCAGCCAAGGTCTAGTCAGTGGCGGGGAGCTGTTTTTT.

This chain links TRBV5-4 with TRBJ2-1; 11 nucleotides align to TRBD2. The J segment lost 6 bases and the V segment lost 5 bases, leaving 7 bases of the junction unmatched. The length of the CDR3 is 15 residues. Germline values: CDR1 SGHNT, CDR2 YYREEE (reference sequence). CDR3 region: CASRGGTSGLNEQFF. The CDR3 DNA is TGTGCCAGCAGGGGAGGGACTAGCGGACTCAATGAGCAGTTCTTC. The full variable domain, completed using reference TRBV5-4 and TRBJ2-1, is ETGVTQSPTHLIKTRGQQVTLRCSSQSGHNTVSWYQQALGQGPQFIFQYYREEENGRGNFPPRFSGLQFPNYSSELNVNALELDDSALYLCASRGGTSGLNEQFFGPGTRLTVL.

Only a few counts were recorded for this clone. CDR3 sequence reads: CASSFDGYTF. The CDR3, as DNA: TGTGCCAGCAGCTTCGATGGCTACACCTTC. The chain couples TRBV6-1 to TRBJ1-2, with D uncertain. Germline values: CDR1 MNHNS, CDR2 SASEGT. CDR3 length: 10 residues. Trimming removed 6 bases from V and 6 bases from J, with 5 bases in between.